This passage covers 8 T cell receptor beta chains from one sample sequenced in a study of CD8+ T cells in alopecia areata. Sequencing used cDNA as its template, made by extracting RNA and reverse transcribing it. TCRdb keeps only in-frame clones here, not all; method: immunoSEQ multiplex PCR. The sample lists fewer than 150,000 clones, roughly 58% occurring once. The starting material was CD4+ T cells sorted from blood, obtained at week 0. The receptor set was obtained from a human donor with alopecia areata.

The genes are TRBV2 and TRBJ2-7, with D perhaps matching TRBD1 (7 bases). Trimming shortened V by 4 bases and J by 5 bases, and 12 bases separated the two germline ends. CDR1 and CDR2 from the germline V gene are SNHLY and FYNNEI. This CDR3 has 13 residues. The CDR3 DNA reads as TGTGCCAGCAGTGTGGAGGGGGCCCACGAGCAGTACTTC. Its translation: CASSVEGAHEQYF.

The rearrangement uses TRBV7-2 and TRBJ2-7; the match to TRBD1 covers 9 bases. V gave up 5 bases and J gave up 2 bases; unmatched junction bases: 7. The CDR3 is 15 amino acids. Per the germline V gene, CDR1 is SGHTA and CDR2 is FQGNSA. The CDR3 region has the DNA TGTGCCAGCAGCCCCAGCGGGACAGGGACCTACGAGCAGTACTTC. Residues: CASSPSGTGTYEQYF. Looking up the rest from reference TRBV7-2 and TRBJ2-7 gives the full variable domain: GAGVSQSPSNKVTEKGKDVELRCDPISGHTALYWYRQSLGQGLEFLIYFQGNSAPDKSGLPSDRFSAERTGGSVSTLTIQRTQQEDSAVYLCASSPSGTGTYEQYFGPGTRLTVT.

This clone has just one count. The rearrangement joins TRBV4-3 to TRBJ2-3; 7 bases are a match to TRBD1. The CDR3 length is 16 residues. The germline V gene encodes CDR1 LGHNA and CDR2 YSLEER. Unmatched junction bases numbered 5, after V lost 2 bases and J lost 0 bases. CDR3 region: CASSQRQGSSTDTQYF. CDR3 nucleotide sequence: TGCGCCAGCAGCCAACGACAGGGCTCTAGCACAGATACGCAGTATTTT.

This chain uses TRBV19 with TRBJ2-5; TRBD2 aligns across 8 bases. The germline gives CDR1 LNHDA, CDR2 SQIVND (reference sequence). There are 15 residues in the CDR3. V shed 5 bases, J shed 1 base, and the junction held 6 bases outside the gene matches. The CDR3 region has the DNA TGTGCCAGTAGTCCAAGCGGGGGCCGCCAAGAGACCCAGTACTTC. Amino acids: CASSPSGGRQETQYF.

This clone was observed a single time. The chain joins TRBV7-2 to TRBJ1-1, with 9 positions matching TRBD1. This CDR3 spans 14 amino acids. Germline lookup yields CDR1 SGHTA and CDR2 FQGNSA. Germline trimming cut 5 bases from V and 1 base from J; bases unmatched to any gene: 2. DNA of the CDR3: TGTGCCAGCAGCCCGGGACAGGGGAACACTGAAGCTTTCTTT. Translating it yields CASSPGQGNTEAFF.

Comments on this clone: Other nucleotide sequences in the sample specify the same CDR3. The genes are TRBV9 and TRBJ2-3; possibly TRBD1 for D (6 bases). The CDR3 is made up of 13 amino acids. From germline, CDR1 is SGDLS and CDR2 YYNGEE. V was pared by 4 bases and J by 4 bases, with 10 bases between. CDR3 DNA: TGTGCCAGCAGCCCCCGACAGGCAGATACGCAGTATTTT. It specifies CASSPRQADTQYF. The full variable domain, completed using reference TRBV9 and TRBJ2-3, is DSGVTQTPKHLITATGQRVTLRCSPRSGDLSVYWYQQSLDQGLQFLIQYYNGEERAKGNILERFSAQQFPDLHSELNLSSLELGDSALYFCASSPRQADTQYFGPGTRLTVL.

CDR3: CASSARDYPYQETQYF. CDR3 sequence (DNA): TGTGCCAGCAGCGCCCGGGACTACCCGTACCAAGAGACCCAGTACTTC. The rearrangement links TRBV9 to TRBJ2-5; TRBD2 matches 7 bases. Per germline, CDR1 SGDLS and CDR2 YYNGEE. The CDR3 totals 16 residues. Trimming at V came to 3 bases and at J to 0 bases, leaving 8 bases not matched to a gene. The variable domain in full, with the rest retrieved from reference TRBV9 and TRBJ2-5, is DSGVTQTPKHLITATGQRVTLRCSPRSGDLSVYWYQQSLDQGLQFLIQYYNGEERAKGNILERFSAQQFPDLHSELNLSSLELGDSALYFCASSARDYPYQETQYFGPGTRLLVL.

The chain carries TRBV4-3 and TRBJ2-3, with D hard to call. The V gene's germline CDR1 is LGHNA and CDR2 YSLEER. With 0 bases removed from V and 3 bases from J, the gap between germline ends came to 10 bases. CDR3 length equals 15 residues. Here the CDR3 DNA reads TGCGCCAGCAGCCAAGACCGCAAGGAAACAGATACGCAGTATTTT. Translating it yields CASSQDRKETDTQYF.